These 25 T cell receptor beta chains originate from one sample sequenced in a study of T cell responses to AZD1222 COVID-19 vaccine listed by TCRdb under 2021. The time point label for this specimen denotes: baseline before first vaccination. Libraries were prepared through the immunoSEQ multiplex PCR assay. As stored in TCRdb, this immuneACCESS dataset retains in-frame rearrangements with V and J assigned. A fraction of the clones does not appear; measured against another copy, unresolved V genes explain less than half of the discrepancy, and the remainder lacks a known reason. The sample table holds some 160,000 clones, of which under 95% were seen once. Clones ranked in the top ten supply 4% to 5.5% of the sample. The specimen comprised peripheral blood, sampled on day 0 of AZD1222 vaccination. The origin of the receptors is an adult in good health.

The chain employs TRBV5-6 and TRBJ1-2; a possible D gene is TRBD1 (5 bases). V was shortened by 3 bases and J by 8 bases, with 20 bases between the two germline ends. The germline V gene encodes CDR1 SGHDT and CDR2 YYEEEE. This CDR3 has 15 amino acids. CDR3 in DNA: TGTGCCAGCAGCTCCGGGACGGAGGACGTTAGCGGCTACACCTTC. Translating it yields CASSSGTEDVSGYTF.

The chain combines TRBV6-2 or TRBV6-3 with TRBJ1-1; TRBD1 agrees at 9 bases. This CDR3 spans 17 amino acids. V trimming: 2 bases; J trimming: 0 bases; junction bases outside the gene matches: 7. Per the germline V gene, CDR1 is MNHEY and CDR2 is SVGEGT. This CDR3 is CASSYPPGQGMNTEAFF. The CDR3 region has the DNA TGTGCCAGCAGTTACCCTCCGGGACAGGGTATGAACACTGAAGCTTTCTTT.

The chain employs TRBV13 and TRBJ2-1; 7 positions agree with TRBD2. CDR3 length: 16 residues. Germline V lookup: CDR1 PRHDT, CDR2 FYEKMQ (reference sequence). J was trimmed by 5 bases and V by 2 bases; bases with no gene match: 9. The DNA for the CDR3 is TGTGCCAGCAGCTTAAGAGGGAGGGCCGGGAACAATGAGCAGTTCTTC. Encoded protein: CASSLRGRAGNNEQFF.

This chain connects TRBV6-5 to TRBJ2-7; TRBD1 agrees at 7 bases. The J segment lost 6 bases and the V segment lost 2 bases, leaving 10 bases of the junction unmatched. The CDR3 contains 15 residues. Germline CDR1 and CDR2: MNHEY and SVGAGI. The CDR3 sequence: CASSYAPGQPSEQYF. Written as DNA, the CDR3 is TGTGCCAGCAGTTACGCCCCGGGACAGCCCTCCGAGCAGTACTTC.

This sequence joins TRBV19 and TRBJ1-5; D is unclear. The CDR3 consists of 15 residues. Germline-derived CDR1 and CDR2 are LNHDA and SQIVND (reference sequence). Trimming left V 8 bases short and J 3 bases short, with 17 bases between. The CDR3 sequence: CASLGSVDINQPQHF. DNA for the CDR3: TGTGCCAGTCTTGGGTCAGTTGATATCAATCAGCCCCAGCATTTT.

The rearrangement joins TRBV27 to TRBJ2-3; D unclear. V gave up 6 bases and J gave up 1 base, with 8 bases separating them. In germline, CDR1 is MNHEY, CDR2 SMNVEV (reference sequence). The CDR3 totals 13 residues. The CDR3 spells CASRPGGTDTQYF. CDR3 coding DNA: TGTGCCAGCAGACCTGGGGGCACAGATACGCAGTATTTT.

The V gene is TRBV5-1, the J gene TRBJ2-4; D gene unclear. CDR1 and CDR2 from the germline V gene are SGHRS and YFSETQ. The CDR3 consists of 14 residues. The V end lost 3 bases, the J end lost 5 bases, and 12 bases lay between the germline ends. The chain's CDR3 is CASSWSDGQNIQYF. CDR3 sequence (DNA): TGCGCCAGCAGCTGGAGTGACGGACAAAACATTCAGTACTTC.

This clone was seen just once. The genes are TRBV11-2 and TRBJ1-1; D not resolved. V was cut by 5 bases and J by 7 bases, with 8 bases left in between. In germline, CDR1 is SGHAT, CDR2 FQNNGV. This CDR3 spans 11 amino acids. CDR3 loop: CASSGRVEAFF. The CDR3 nucleotides are TGTGCCAGCAGCGGGCGGGTTGAAGCTTTCTTT.

This rearrangement joins TRBV4-1 to TRBJ1-4, with D possibly being TRBD1 (5 bases). V was cut by 2 bases and J by 0 bases, with 7 bases left in between. Germline V lookup: CDR1 MGHRA, CDR2 YSYEKL. This CDR3 is built from 15 residues. The chain's CDR3 is CASSQQQATNEKLFF. In nucleotides, the CDR3 is TGCGCCAGCAGCCAACAACAGGCAACTAATGAAAAACTGTTTTTT.

This clone has more than one count but fewer than ten. The genes are TRBV28 and TRBJ2-7, with a tentative D call TRBD1 (6 bases). The CDR3 runs to 17 residues. Germline V gives CDR1 MDHEN, CDR2 SYDVKM. Trimming pared 3 bases from V and 0 bases from J, leaving 18 bases between. CDR3 sequence: CASSFFIGDTSSYEQYF. The DNA of the CDR3 is TGTGCCAGCAGTTTTTTTATCGGGGACACCAGCTCCTACGAGCAGTACTTC.

Turning to this clone: The sample holds other DNA sequences that translate to the same CDR3. The chain combines TRBV11-2 with TRBJ2-7; D may be TRBD1 (6 bases). V was cut by 6 bases and J by 3 bases, with 18 bases left in between. CDR3 length equals 15 residues. Germline values: CDR1 SGHAT, CDR2 FQNNGV. In DNA, the CDR3 is TGTGCCAGCAGTCAAAATATAGGGGGACACTACGAGCAGTACTTC. Amino acids: CASSQNIGGHYEQYF.

With regard to this clone: One junction end disagrees with the germline gene, perhaps due to a read error. V is TRBV15 and J is TRBJ2-2; 7 bases are shared with TRBD1. CDR3 size: 16 residues. CDR1 LNHNV and CDR2 YYDKDF come from the germline V gene (reference sequence). CDR3 region: CATSSRQGSKTGELFF. The CDR3 region has the DNA TGTGCCACCAGCAGCCGACAGGGTTCGAAAACCGGGGAGCTGTTTTTT. The full variable domain, with the rest looked up from reference TRBV15 and TRBJ2-2, is DAMVIQNPRYQVTQFGKPVTLSCSQTLNHNVMYWYQQKSSQAPKLLFHYYDKDFNNEADTPDNFQSRRPNTSFCFLDIRSPGLGDTAMYLCATSSRQGSKTGELFFGEGSRLTVL.

The chain recombines TRBV11-3 with TRBJ1-1, with 8 nucleotides matching TRBD1. There are 16 residues in the CDR3. Trimming took 5 bases from V and 4 from J; bases not matched to a gene: 12. CDR1 is SGHNT and CDR2 is YENEEA in the germline V gene. CDR3 sequence (DNA): TGTGCCAGCAGCGCCCCCGGGACAGGTAAGGGCACTGAAGCTTTCTTT. Translated: CASSAPGTGKGTEAFF.

The rearrangement joins TRBV7-2 to TRBJ2-2, with D perhaps TRBD1 (6 bases). V lost 5 bases, J lost 7 bases, and 11 bases lay in between. Germline-derived CDR1 and CDR2 are SGHTA and FQGNSA. The CDR3 spans 13 residues. The CDR3 DNA reads as TGTGCCAGCAGCCGGACAGTCAGCGGGGAGCTGTTTTTT. Translation: CASSRTVSGELFF.

CDR3 DNA: TGCGCCAGCAGCGCCTGGGACGGATACAATCAGCCCCAGCATTTT. This codes for CASSAWDGYNQPQHF. J is TRBJ1-5 and V is TRBV10-2, with D possibly TRBD1 on 5 matching bases. This CDR3 has 15 residues. The germline V and J ends were trimmed by 6 bases and 3 bases, with 15 bases remaining between them. In germline, CDR1 is WSHSY, CDR2 SAAADI.

The chain joins TRBV18 to TRBJ2-1, with D perhaps matching TRBD1 (6 bases). This CDR3 has 14 amino acids. Per the germline V gene, CDR1 is KGHSH and CDR2 is LQKENI. V was trimmed by 3 bases and J by 5 bases, leaving 11 bases between them. The CDR3, as DNA: TGTGCCAGCTCACCTTTCAGGGGCGACAATGAGCAGTTCTTC. Amino acid sequence: CASSPFRGDNEQFF.

This clone was seen more than once but under ten times. V usage is TRBV6-5 and J usage is TRBJ1-1, with D unclear. The CDR3 extends over 14 amino acids. Germline V gene data show CDR1 as MNHEY and CDR2 as SVGAGI. With 7 bases removed from V and 11 bases from J, the gap between germline ends came to 23 bases. CDR3 loop: CASKDLSASGEAFF. CDR3 in DNA: TGTGCCAGCAAGGATTTGTCGGCCTCTGGGGAGGCTTTCTTT.

This chain joins TRBV7-8 and TRBJ2-2; D gene ambiguous. The CDR3 extends over 17 amino acids. V lost 5 bases, J lost 5 bases, and 21 bases lay in between. CDR1 SGHVS and CDR2 FQNEAQ come from the germline V gene. CDR3 sequence reads: CASSLLQLLGVTGELFF. In nucleotides, the CDR3 is TGTGCCAGCAGCCTCCTCCAGTTGCTGGGTGTTACCGGGGAGCTGTTTTTT.

The chain recombines TRBV5-4 with TRBJ2-7; 11 bases line up with TRBD2. Germline CDR1 and CDR2: SGHNT and YYREEE (reference sequence). V shed 3 bases and J 7 bases; nucleotides not matched to a gene: 9. The CDR3 is 15 amino acids. CDR3 residues: CASSSQLAGAQEQYF. In DNA, the CDR3 is TGTGCCAGCAGCTCCCAACTAGCGGGAGCGCAGGAGCAGTACTTC.

This clone was counted once. This chain joins TRBV6-5 and TRBJ2-5, with D possibly called TRBD1 or TRBD2 (5 bases each). CDR1 is MNHEY, CDR2 SVGAGI, per germline. The germline V and J ends were trimmed by 2 bases and 3 bases, with 10 bases remaining between them. The CDR3 totals 14 residues. The CDR3 protein is CASSYGTIKETQYF. The CDR3 DNA is TGTGCCAGCAGTTACGGGACCATCAAAGAGACCCAGTACTTC.

The rearrangement links TRBV7-2 to TRBJ2-3, with a weak D call TRBD2 (6 bases). Germline V gene sequence: CDR1 SGHTA, CDR2 FQGNSA. Trimming removed 3 bases at V and 2 bases at J, with 18 bases between. The CDR3 consists of 17 residues. The CDR3 region is CASSLPPYWEATDTQYF. The CDR3 bases are TGTGCCAGCAGCTTGCCCCCCTACTGGGAGGCCACAGATACGCAGTATTTT.

The V gene is TRBV6-5, the J gene TRBJ2-3, with D uncertain. The CDR3 length is 13 residues. CDR1 and CDR2 from the germline V gene are MNHEY and SVGAGI. The V and J ends lost 2 bases and 8 bases respectively, with 11 bases between them. The CDR3 bases are TGTGCCAGCAGTTACGTGATTCTGGGTACGCAGTATTTT. It specifies CASSYVILGTQYF.

A single count supports this clone. The J gene is TRBJ2-2, the V gene TRBV4-3, with D tentatively TRBD2 (6 bases). The V end was cut by 0 bases, the J end by 0 bases, with 11 bases between. Per the germline V gene, CDR1 is LGHNA and CDR2 is YSLEER. The CDR3 is 17 amino acids. DNA of the CDR3: TGCGCCAGCAGCCAAGATCTGGGGGGAGCGAACACCGGGGAGCTGTTTTTT. It codes for CASSQDLGGANTGELFF.

The gene calls are TRBV9 and TRBJ1-2; TRBD1 might be the D (5 bases). Germline lookup yields CDR1 SGDLS and CDR2 YYNGEE. This CDR3 is 16 amino acids long. Trimming cost V 5 bases and J 9 bases, with 26 bases left between them. CDR3 protein: CASRGGAAEQGVSYTF. The DNA for the CDR3 is TGTGCCAGCAGGGGAGGGGCGGCCGAGCAGGGAGTAAGCTACACCTTC.

V and J are TRBV6-1 and TRBJ1-5, with D unresolved. The V and J ends lost 1 base and 9 bases respectively, with 10 bases between them. CDR1 and CDR2 (germline): MNHNS, SASEGT. The CDR3 runs to 13 residues. CDR3 in DNA: TGTGCCAGCAGTGAAGGGTCCTTTTGGCCCCAGCATTTT. Translated: CASSEGSFWPQHF.